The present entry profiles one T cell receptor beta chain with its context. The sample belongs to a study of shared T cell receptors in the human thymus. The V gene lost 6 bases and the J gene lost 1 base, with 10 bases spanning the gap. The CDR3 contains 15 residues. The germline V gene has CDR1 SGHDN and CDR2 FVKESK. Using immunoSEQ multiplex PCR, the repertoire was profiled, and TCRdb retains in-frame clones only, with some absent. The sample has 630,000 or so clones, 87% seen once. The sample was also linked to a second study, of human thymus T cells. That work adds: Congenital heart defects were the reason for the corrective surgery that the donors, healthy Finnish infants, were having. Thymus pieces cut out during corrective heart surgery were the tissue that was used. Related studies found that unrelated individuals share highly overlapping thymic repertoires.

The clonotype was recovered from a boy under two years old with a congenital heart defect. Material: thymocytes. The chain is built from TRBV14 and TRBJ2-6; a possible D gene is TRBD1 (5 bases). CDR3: CASSRDSSGANVLTF. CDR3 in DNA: TGTGCCAGCAGTCGAGACAGTTCTGGGGCCAACGTCCTGACTTTC.